One and the same sample provided the 5 T cell receptor beta chains below, sequenced in a study of beta chain features in type 1 diabetes. Whole-study results and caveats: TCRB CDR3 length was moderately but significantly reduced in all four CD4+ subsets of Type 1 diabetes patients.

Expressed TCRB transcripts were sequenced after all isolated RNA was converted to cDNA. Generated by immunoSEQ multiplex PCR, the TCRdb table keeps only in-frame clones and is missing some. The table lists under 300,000 clones, over 11% of them singletons. For these receptors, no antigen is known. The sample comprised naive CD4+ T cells from blood. These receptors originate from a young man with type 1 diabetes.

In its sample, this clone was seen a few times. J is TRBJ2-7 and V is TRBV5-1, with D tentatively TRBD2 (6 bases). The CDR3 has 15 amino acids. Germline CDR1 SGHRS, CDR2 YFSETQ. V lost 0 bases and J 3 bases, leaving 13 bases between the germline ends. The CDR3 region has the DNA TGCGCCAGCAGCTTGGGGGACTTCCGGAACTACGAGCAGTACTTC. Translated: CASSLGDFRNYEQYF. Based on the CDR3 plus reference TRBV5-1 and TRBJ2-7, the full variable domain is KAGVTQTPRYLIKTRGQQVTLSCSPISGHRSVSWYQQTPGQGLQFLFEYFSETQRNKGNFPGRFSGRQFSNSRSEMNVSTLELGDSALYLCASSLGDFRNYEQYFGPGTRLTVT.

V is TRBV10-3 and J is TRBJ2-7; D possibly corresponds to TRBD1 (6 bases). The germline V gene has CDR1 ENHRY and CDR2 SYGVKD. V lost 8 bases to trimming and J lost 2 bases, with 25 bases between them. CDR3 length equals 17 residues. CDR3 region: CAIHLLLGARIPYEQYF. As DNA, the CDR3 is TGTGCCATCCACCTCTTGCTGGGGGCTCGTATACCCTACGAGCAGTACTTC.

This clone was observed a handful of times. The V gene is TRBV19, the J gene TRBJ1-5; TRBD1 might be the D (6 bases). V lost 5 bases and J 4 bases, leaving 12 bases between the germline ends. The CDR3 spans 14 residues. The germline CDR1 and CDR2 sequences are LNHDA and SQIVND (reference sequence). The chain's CDR3 is CASSPGEGNQPQHF. The CDR3 nucleotides are TGTGCCAGTAGTCCAGGGGAAGGGAATCAGCCCCAGCATTTT.

This clone came up a few times. J is TRBJ1-3 and V is TRBV4-1; TRBD1 matches at 10 bases. Trimming cost V 0 bases and J 9 bases; bases outside gene matches: 11. This CDR3 is built from 17 residues. Looked up from germline, CDR1 is MGHRA and CDR2 is YSYEKL. This chain's CDR3 is CASSQDRDRGVRGTIYF. CDR3 nucleotides: TGCGCCAGCAGCCAAGACCGGGACAGGGGAGTGAGAGGCACCATATATTTT.

This chain connects TRBV11-3 to TRBJ2-3, with 9 bases aligning to TRBD2. The germline V gene has CDR1 SGHNT and CDR2 YENEEA. The CDR3 runs to 14 residues. Germline trimming cut 5 bases from V and 3 bases from J; bases unmatched to any gene: 3. The CDR3 protein is CASSRSGGTDTQYF. The CDR3, as DNA: TGTGCCAGCAGCCGTAGCGGGGGAACAGATACGCAGTATTTT.